This T cell receptor beta chain derives from a study of human T cells and chemical hapten exposure. The germline gives CDR1 KGHSY, CDR2 FQNENV. CDR3 length: 15 residues. The V and J ends lost 2 bases and 1 base, in that order; junction bases with no gene match: 3. It was from unfractionated whole blood that total RNA was extracted. Each CDR3 protein gets one entry after TCRdb re-called the 5' RACE reads with MiXCR. The sample includes 81,000 or so distinct CDR3 sequences, more than 7.5% of them seen just once. The V and J genes are TRBV16 and TRBJ2-5; 8 bases are shared with TRBD1. This TCR was recovered from a male donor in good health. The CDR3 reads CASSQTGTGQETQYF. CDR3 DNA: TGTGCCAGCAGCCAAACCGGGACAGGCCAAGAGACCCAGTACTTC.